The rows below give T cell receptor beta chains drawn from one sample of a study of T cell repertoires in cytomegalovirus infection. TCRdb ran MiXCR on the reads and lists one entry per CDR3 protein. The profile shows roughly 920,000 distinct CDR3 sequences, around a third of them singletons. Their antigens remain unidentified. Material: cultured CD8+ T cells from PBMCs, obtained from culture after CMV antigen stimulation. The source is a human donor in good health (CMV status not recorded). Some clones in this sample may be carry-over from other donors' samples. The CDR3 runs from the conserved cysteine through the conserved F or W. The D gene is left open where the match is weak. Expanded clones are given a class, and other clones once, few, many or no size at all.

cdr3_nt cdr3_aa j_call d_call cdr3_length clone_size v_call
TGTGCCAGCAGTGCCCCCCCCGGGACTACGGAGACCCAGTACTTC CASSAPPGTTETQYF TRBJ2-5 TRBD2 15 few TRBV7-8
TGTGCCAGCAGCCAAGGGCGGGACAGCTACAATCAGCCCCAGCATTTT CASSQGRDSYNQPQHF TRBJ1-5 TRBD1 16 NA TRBV4-2
TGTGCCAGCAGCTTCCGGGACAGGGAGTACGAGCAGTACTTC CASSFRDREYEQYF TRBJ2-7 TRBD1 14 NA TRBV5-4
TGTGCCAGCAGCTTAGATTTTGGTGAGACCCAGTACTTC CASSLDFGETQYF TRBJ2-5 NA 13 NA TRBV11-3
TGTGCCAGCAGCTGGGTGGACTCTAACACCGGGGAGCTGTTTTTT CASSWVDSNTGELFF TRBJ2-2 NA 15 few TRBV7-6
TGTGCCAGCAGCTCACCGGGGGGGTTTAGCACAGATACGCAGTATTTT CASSSPGGFSTDTQYF TRBJ2-3 TRBD2 16 NA TRBV7-3
TGTGCCAGCAGCTTAGTAGGGCGGGGGCGCAACCTGGAGCAGTACTTC CASSLVGRGRNLEQYF TRBJ2-7 NA 16 many TRBV7-2
TGTGCCAGCAGTTTATCAGCAGGGCCCCCTGAAGCTTTCTTT CASSLSAGPPEAFF TRBJ1-1 NA 14 few TRBV27
TGTGTCAGCAGCGCGGACAGGGGATACACCGGGGAGCTGTTTTTT CVSSADRGYTGELFF TRBJ2-2 TRBD1 15 NA TRBV6-1
TGTGCCAGCAGCCCGCGGGGGGCCAGTGAAGCTTTCTTT CASSPRGASEAFF TRBJ1-1 NA 13 many TRBV7-6
TGTGCCAGCAGCCATTACCCAAATGAGCAGTTCTTC CASSHYPNEQFF TRBJ2-1 NA 12 NA TRBV3-1
TGTGCCAGCAGTTTACTAAGCGGCAATCAGCCCCAGCATTTT CASSLLSGNQPQHF TRBJ1-5 NA 14 NA TRBV27
TGCGCCAGCAGCTGGGACAGTAATCAGCCCCAGCATTTT CASSWDSNQPQHF TRBJ1-5 TRBD1 13 many TRBV5-1
TGTGCCAGCAGTCGGGCGGCGGGTGGTGGCACAGATACGCAGTATTTT CASSRAAGGGTDTQYF TRBJ2-3 NA 16 NA TRBV27
TGTGCCAGCAGCAGCGTCGGGGACGAGCAGTACTTC CASSSVGDEQYF TRBJ2-7 NA 12 NA TRBV6-5
TGTGCCAGTAAGGCCTTACGAGAGGGAGAGACCCAGTACTTC CASKALREGETQYF TRBJ2-5 NA 14 NA TRBV19
TGTGCCAGCAGCTTAAGAGGCCCCTACGGCACAGATACGCAGTATTTT CASSLRGPYGTDTQYF TRBJ2-3 NA 16 NA TRBV7-3
TGTGCCAGCAGCGTCGACAGCGTCTTCTATGGCTACACCTTC CASSVDSVFYGYTF TRBJ1-2 NA 14 NA TRBV5-5
TGTGCCAGCCACAGCCGGGACAGGGTCAATTCACCCCTCCACTTT CASHSRDRVNSPLHF TRBJ1-6 TRBD1 15 few TRBV27
TGTGCCAGCAGCTTAACTAGCGGGGGCCCCCGCTCCTACAATGAGCAGTTCTTC CASSLTSGGPRSYNEQFF TRBJ2-1 TRBD2 18 NA TRBV7-6
TGTGCCATCAGTGAGTCCGAAGATGACAGGGAGACCCAGTACTTC CAISESEDDRETQYF TRBJ2-5 NA 15 NA TRBV10-3
TGTGCCAGCAGCCAACTTACTAACACTGAAGCTTTCTTT CASSQLTNTEAFF TRBJ1-1 NA 13 many TRBV7-6
TGCAGCGTCCGGACAGGGAGGTCCTACGAGCAGTACTTC CSVRTGRSYEQYF TRBJ2-7 TRBD1 13 NA TRBV29-1
TGTGCCAGCAGCCCCTTAGTGGATTTGGAGACCCAGTACTTC CASSPLVDLETQYF TRBJ2-5 NA 14 NA TRBV4-2
TGTGCCAGCAGTTTGACGACAGCTATGAACACTGAAGCTTTCTTT CASSLTTAMNTEAFF TRBJ1-1 NA 15 many TRBV12-3/TRBV12-4
TGCGCCAGCAGTCAATCGGTGGCCGGTCTAGCGGGGGGCCGCACAGATACGCAGTATTTT CASSQSVAGLAGGRTDTQYF TRBJ2-3 TRBD2 20 NA TRBV23-1
TGCGCCAGCAGAGGAGGCAGGGGGCCCACTGAAGCTTTCTTT CASRGGRGPTEAFF TRBJ1-1 TRBD1 14 few TRBV4-1
TGTGCCAGCAGCTTATTTGTGAGGGGAATGCACACTGAAGCTTTCTTT CASSLFVRGMHTEAFF TRBJ1-1 NA 16 few TRBV11-2
TGTGCCACCAGTGGCGGCAGGGAAATTAACACCGGGGAGCTGTTTTTT CATSGGREINTGELFF TRBJ2-2 NA 16 NA TRBV24-1
TGTGCCAGCAGTGAATTGACAGGGAATCAGCCCCAGCATTTT CASSELTGNQPQHF TRBJ1-5 TRBD1 14 NA TRBV25-1
TGTGCCAGCAGATCTGGGGGGGCGAACACTGAAGCTTTCTTT CASRSGGANTEAFF TRBJ1-1 NA 14 few TRBV7-9
TGCGCCAGCAGCCAAGAGGACCCCTACGGAGTTAGCAATCAGCCCCAGCATTTT CASSQEDPYGVSNQPQHF TRBJ1-5 NA 18 NA TRBV4-1
TGTGCCAGCAGTTTTGGGGTGGACACCGGGGAGCTGTTTTTT CASSFGVDTGELFF TRBJ2-2 NA 14 NA TRBV27
TGTGCCAGTACCCAAGGCAGGGTCTATCAGCCCCAGCATTTT CASTQGRVYQPQHF TRBJ1-5 NA 14 few TRBV19
TGTGCCAGCAGCCCGCCAGCGGACAGAGCATACAATGAGCAGTTCTTC CASSPPADRAYNEQFF TRBJ2-1 NA 16 NA TRBV5-6
TGTGCCACCCACAAGGGCAGGGGTAATGAAAAACTGTTTTTT CATHKGRGNEKLFF TRBJ1-4 NA 14 few TRBV15
TGTGCTAGTGCTCCCGGACCGCGCACAGATACGCAGTATTTT CASAPGPRTDTQYF TRBJ2-3 NA 14 few TRBV12-5
TGCAGTGCTAGAAAGATGGACAGCCGAAACACCATATATTTT CSARKMDSRNTIYF TRBJ1-3 NA 14 NA TRBV20-1
TGTGCCAGCAGTTTTGATGTAGTGGGGACTAGCGGTTCGGATACGCAGTATTTT CASSFDVVGTSGSDTQYF TRBJ2-3 TRBD2 18 few TRBV12-3/TRBV12-4
TGCGCCAGCAGCCCGGAGAACACAGATACGCAGTATTTT CASSPENTDTQYF TRBJ2-3 NA 13 NA TRBV4-1
TGTGCCAGCAGCCCCCTAGGCGGGCGGCAAGAGACCCAGTACTTC CASSPLGGRQETQYF TRBJ2-5 NA 15 NA TRBV7-2